This entry lists 24 T cell receptor beta chains sequenced from one sample in a study of shared clonotypes between healthy human individuals. Libraries were prepared by immunoSEQ multiplex PCR; TCRdb keeps only in-frame clonotypes and omits some of them. The sample lists about 2.2 million clones, 93% occurring once. CD45RO-negative, CCR7-selected cells formed the naive CD8 fraction, which excluded terminally differentiated effector memory CD45RA+ cells. The source material was naive CD8+ T cells from PBMCs. The source of these receptors is a man aged 18 to 29 in good health. Some clones in this sample may be carry-over from other donors' samples.

The genes are TRBV15 and TRBJ1-2; a weak D match, TRBD1 (6 bases). Trimming took off 2 bases at V and 4 bases at J, with 11 bases between the two ends. The CDR3 runs to 14 residues. Per germline, CDR1 LNHNV and CDR2 YYDKDF (reference sequence). CDR3 sequence (DNA): TGTGCCACCAGCAGAAGGACAGCTTCCTATGGCTACACCTTC. This sequence encodes CATSRRTASYGYTF. Looking up the rest from reference TRBV15 and TRBJ1-2 gives the full variable domain: DAMVIQNPRYQVTQFGKPVTLSCSQTLNHNVMYWYQQKSSQAPKLLFHYYDKDFNNEADTPDNFQSRRPNTSFCFLDIRSPGLGDTAMYLCATSRRTASYGYTFGSGTRLTVV.

The chain recombines TRBV28 with TRBJ2-2, with D tentatively TRBD1 (6 bases). The CDR3 is 16 amino acids. The V and J ends lost 3 bases and 4 bases respectively, with 15 bases between them. Germline V CDR1 and CDR2: MDHEN, SYDVKM. The CDR3 loop is CASSLGTGWSTGELFF. The CDR3 nucleotides read TGTGCCAGCAGTTTGGGAACAGGGTGGAGCACCGGGGAGCTGTTTTTT.

The rearrangement joins TRBV2 to TRBJ2-7; the D is unclear. CDR3 size: 15 residues. The ends were cut back, 8 bases at V and 4 bases at J, with 21 bases in the middle. Germline loops: CDR1 SNHLY, CDR2 FYNNEI. The CDR3 loop reads CASPREAQQGYEQYF. In DNA, the CDR3 is TGTGCCAGCCCTCGCGAGGCTCAACAAGGGTACGAGCAGTACTTC.

The gene calls are TRBV4-3 and TRBJ2-1; 12 bases are a match to TRBD2. Germline CDR1 and CDR2: LGHNA and YSLEER. V lost 3 bases, J lost 4 bases, and 13 bases stayed unmatched. The CDR3 has 19 amino acids. The CDR3 reads CASSHSRTSGKGYYNEQFF. The CDR3 bases are TGCGCCAGCAGCCACTCTCGGACTAGCGGGAAAGGGTATTACAATGAGCAGTTCTTC.

The V and J genes are TRBV15 and TRBJ1-2; D is ambiguous. This CDR3 has 16 amino acids. Germline V lookup: CDR1 LNHNV, CDR2 YYDKDF (reference sequence). Trimming pared 5 bases from V and 0 bases from J, leaving 16 bases between. CDR3 residues: CATSAGVAAANYGYTF. CDR3 bases: TGTGCCACCAGCGCCGGTGTGGCAGCTGCTAACTATGGCTACACCTTC.

This rearrangement joins TRBV27 to TRBJ1-4, with 10 bases fitting TRBD1. The length of the CDR3 is 14 residues. V trimming: 2 bases; J trimming: 12 bases; junction bases outside the gene matches: 6. Looked up from germline, CDR1 is MNHEY and CDR2 is SMNVEV (reference sequence). The CDR3 loop is CASSLKRTGGELFF. For the CDR3, the DNA is TGTGCCAGCAGTTTAAAAAGGACAGGGGGTGAACTGTTTTTT.

The J gene is TRBJ1-1, the V gene TRBV27; no definite D call. The V end lost 3 bases, the J end lost 6 bases, and 14 bases lay between the germline ends. The CDR3 runs 14 residues. Per the germline V gene, CDR1 is MNHEY and CDR2 is SMNVEV (reference sequence). The CDR3 sequence is CASSFRLRAAEAFF. In DNA, the CDR3 is TGTGCCAGCAGTTTCCGTCTCCGGGCGGCTGAAGCTTTCTTT.

The chain recombines TRBV6-5 with TRBJ1-3, with D uncertain. The germline V gene encodes CDR1 MNHEY and CDR2 SVGAGI. V shed 2 bases and J shed 0 bases, with 5 bases lying between them. The CDR3 consists of 14 residues. The CDR3 spells CASSYDDSGNTIYF. The CDR3 nucleotides are TGTGCCAGCAGTTACGATGACTCTGGAAACACCATATATTTT.

V is TRBV30 and J is TRBJ1-1, with D possibly TRBD1 on 5 matching bases. The germline V gene has CDR1 GTSNPN and CDR2 SVGIG (reference sequence). This CDR3 is 14 amino acids long. V lost 1 base and J lost 3, with 12 bases in between. CDR3 in amino acids: CAWSDGQGHTEAFF. The CDR3 DNA reads as TGTGCCTGGAGTGATGGTCAGGGACACACTGAAGCTTTCTTT.

V is TRBV11-2 and J is TRBJ2-5, with 12 bases matching TRBD1. Germline CDR1 reads SGHAT; CDR2 reads FQNNGV. The V and J ends lost 1 base and 5 bases, in that order; junction bases with no gene match: 2. The CDR3 loop spans 15 amino acids. CDR3 sequence reads: CASSLAGTGGETQYF. CDR3 sequence (DNA): TGTGCCAGCAGCTTAGCCGGGACAGGGGGCGAGACCCAGTACTTC.

This chain uses TRBV30 with TRBJ1-2; unclear D gene. CDR1 and CDR2 from the germline V gene are GTSNPN and SVGIG (reference sequence). Trimming took off 3 bases at V and 5 bases at J, with 10 bases between the two ends. The CDR3 contains 12 residues. CDR3 in DNA: TGTGCCTGGAGATGGACGGATTATGGCTACACCTTC. Its protein is CAWRWTDYGYTF.

The V and J genes are TRBV7-2 and TRBJ2-7; no definite D call. This CDR3 has 13 amino acids. Trimming took off 3 bases at V and 3 bases at J, with 9 bases between the two ends. Germline CDR1 is SGHTA and CDR2 is FQGNSA. The CDR3 DNA reads TGTGCCAGCAGCTTGCTAGTTTACTACGAGCAGTACTTC. It is translated as CASSLLVYYEQYF.

This chain connects TRBV19 to TRBJ2-2; no firm D call. V lost 7 bases and J lost 6, with 6 bases in between. CDR3 length: 11 amino acids. Germline CDR1 reads LNHDA; CDR2 reads SQIVND (reference sequence). The CDR3, as DNA: TGTGCCAGTATTGGCCCCGGGGAGCTGTTTTTT. Amino acids: CASIGPGELFF.

The chain combines TRBV28 with TRBJ2-7; 10 bases are a match to TRBD2. The V gene's germline CDR1 is MDHEN and CDR2 SYDVKM. With V trimmed by 6 bases and J by 3 bases, 8 bases remained unmatched. This CDR3 is 15 amino acids long. CDR3 sequence: CASRPGTSAYYEQYF. In DNA, the CDR3 is TGTGCCAGCAGACCCGGGACTAGCGCTTACTACGAGCAGTACTTC.

This chain joins TRBV27 and TRBJ2-1; TRBD2 aligns across 9 bases. Germline lookup yields CDR1 MNHEY and CDR2 SMNVEV (reference sequence). V shed 5 bases, J shed 5 bases, and the junction held 4 bases outside the gene matches. This CDR3 comprises 14 residues. CDR3 in amino acids: CASSTTSGDNEQFF. Written as DNA, the CDR3 is TGTGCCAGCAGTACGACTAGCGGAGACAATGAGCAGTTCTTC.

The gene calls are TRBV30 and TRBJ1-2; no definite D call. V was cut by 3 bases and J by 4 bases, with 21 bases left in between. The CDR3 extends over 16 amino acids. Germline CDR1 and CDR2: GTSNPN and SVGIG (reference sequence). The CDR3 protein is CAWRGPAGEVSYGYTF. CDR3 DNA sequence: TGTGCCTGGAGGGGTCCGGCGGGTGAGGTTAGCTATGGCTACACCTTC. The full variable domain, in which reference TRBV30 and TRBJ1-2 provide the parts outside the CDR3, is SQTIHQWPATLVQPVGSPLSLECTVEGTSNPNLYWYRQAAGRGLQLLFYSVGIGQISSEVPQNLSASRPQDRQFILSSKKLLLSDSGFYLCAWRGPAGEVSYGYTFGSGTRLTVV.

As concerns this clone: The sample contains more than one DNA sequence encoding this CDR3. V and J are TRBV29-1 and TRBJ1-2; D unresolved. Trimming removed 4 bases at V and 7 bases at J, with 13 bases between. Germline CDR1 is SQVTM and CDR2 is ANQGSEA. The length of the CDR3 is 12 residues. The CDR3 spells CSVVSGGGGYTF. CDR3 sequence (DNA): TGCAGCGTTGTTTCCGGCGGCGGTGGCTACACCTTC.

J is TRBJ2-1 and V is TRBV11-2; D may match TRBD1 or TRBD2 (5 bases each). In germline, CDR1 is SGHAT, CDR2 FQNNGV. The CDR3 consists of 13 residues. V lost 5 bases and J 6 bases, leaving 11 bases between the germline ends. The CDR3 bases are TGTGCCAGCAGCGCCCGGGACCGCAATGAGCAGTTCTTC. Translation gives CASSARDRNEQFF.

This clone showed up just once. The genes are TRBV28 and TRBJ2-7, with 7 nucleotides matching TRBD2. V was clipped by 8 bases and J by 1 base; unmatched bases: 5. From germline, CDR1 is MDHEN and CDR2 SYDVKM. The length of the CDR3 is 13 residues. CDR3 nucleotides: TGTGCCAGCGGCGGGACTACATCCTACGAGCAGTACTTC. Translation: CASGGTTSYEQYF.

The sample holds one count of this clone. The V and J genes are TRBV28 and TRBJ1-1, with D hard to call. V was shortened by 5 bases and J by 0 bases, with 19 bases between the two germline ends. Germline CDR1 MDHEN, CDR2 SYDVKM. This CDR3 contains 17 residues. The CDR3 protein is CASSPLGEITMNTEAFF. In DNA, the CDR3 is TGTGCCAGCAGTCCCCTCGGGGAGATAACAATGAACACTGAAGCTTTCTTT.

The chain joins TRBV2 to TRBJ1-5; D possibly corresponds to TRBD1 (5 bases). V was shortened by 6 bases and J by 0 bases, with 12 bases between the two germline ends. The V gene's germline CDR1 is SNHLY and CDR2 FYNNEI. This CDR3 comprises 15 residues. The DNA for the CDR3 is TGTGCCAGCAGATCTACAGGCCATAGCAATCAGCCCCAGCATTTT. Translation gives CASRSTGHSNQPQHF.

The genes are TRBV5-1 and TRBJ1-4, with D unresolved. Trimming removed 4 bases at V and 8 bases at J, with 15 bases between. The CDR3 is 14 residues long. CDR1 SGHRS and CDR2 YFSETQ come from the germline V gene. The CDR3 DNA reads as TGCGCCAGCAGCCCGGACCGGCGGGGAGAAAAACTGTTTTTT. Translating it yields CASSPDRRGEKLFF.

This chain's CDR3 is CASSVGLNTQYF. The CDR3 region has the DNA TGTGCCAGCAGCGTAGGGCTGAATACGCAGTATTTT. The chain links TRBV9 to TRBJ2-3; D is undetermined. Per germline, CDR1 SGDLS and CDR2 YYNGEE. This CDR3 comprises 12 residues. V lost 0 bases, J lost 7 bases, and 6 bases lay in between.

The rearrangement joins TRBV9 to TRBJ2-7; D is perhaps TRBD2 (6 bases). Trimming took 3 bases from V and 3 from J, leaving 13 bases between them. The CDR3 is 14 residues long. The germline CDR1 and CDR2 sequences are SGDLS and YYNGEE. The CDR3 nucleotides are TGTGCCAGCAGCGAGGGACTGGAGATCTACGAGCAGTACTTC. Translated: CASSEGLEIYEQYF. Variable domain in full (rest from reference TRBV9 and TRBJ2-7): DSGVTQTPKHLITATGQRVTLRCSPRSGDLSVYWYQQSLDQGLQFLIQYYNGEERAKGNILERFSAQQFPDLHSELNLSSLELGDSALYFCASSEGLEIYEQYFGPGTRLTVT.